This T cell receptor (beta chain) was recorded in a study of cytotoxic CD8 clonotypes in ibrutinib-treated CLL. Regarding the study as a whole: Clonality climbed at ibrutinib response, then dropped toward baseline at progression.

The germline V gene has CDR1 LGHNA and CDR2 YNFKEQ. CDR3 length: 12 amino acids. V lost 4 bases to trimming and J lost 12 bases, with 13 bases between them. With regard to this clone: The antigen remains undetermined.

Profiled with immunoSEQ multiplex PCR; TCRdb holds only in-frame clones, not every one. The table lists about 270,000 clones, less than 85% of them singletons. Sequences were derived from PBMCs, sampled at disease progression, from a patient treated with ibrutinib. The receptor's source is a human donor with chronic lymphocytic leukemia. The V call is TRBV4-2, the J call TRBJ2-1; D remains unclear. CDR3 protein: CASSPGGSGQFF. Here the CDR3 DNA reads TGTGCCAGCAGCCCAGGCGGATCCGGGCAGTTCTTC.